This T cell receptor beta chain derives from a study of CD8 T cells in Susac syndrome. V was cut by 0 bases and J by 0 bases, with 9 bases left in between. CDR1 is SGHRS, CDR2 YFSETQ, per germline. The length of the CDR3 is 15 residues. Reverse transcription of about 0.5 to 1 ug RNA was carried out with random hexamers. With immunoSEQ multiplex PCR, TCR beta CDR3 was amplified across 54 Vbeta and 13 Jbeta. TCRdb itself ran the immunoSEQ multiplex PCR reads through MiXCR, one entry per CDR3 protein. Here the sample spans around 150,000 distinct CDR3 sequences, roughly 96% being singletons. This receptor was identified in a human donor with multiple sclerosis. The sample comprised CD4+ T cells from PBMCs. V usage is TRBV5-1 and J usage is TRBJ1-1; D gene uncertain. DNA for the CDR3: TGCGCCAGCAGCTTGGACGGGGTCCTGAACACTGAAGCTTTCTTT. It yields the protein CASSLDGVLNTEAFF.